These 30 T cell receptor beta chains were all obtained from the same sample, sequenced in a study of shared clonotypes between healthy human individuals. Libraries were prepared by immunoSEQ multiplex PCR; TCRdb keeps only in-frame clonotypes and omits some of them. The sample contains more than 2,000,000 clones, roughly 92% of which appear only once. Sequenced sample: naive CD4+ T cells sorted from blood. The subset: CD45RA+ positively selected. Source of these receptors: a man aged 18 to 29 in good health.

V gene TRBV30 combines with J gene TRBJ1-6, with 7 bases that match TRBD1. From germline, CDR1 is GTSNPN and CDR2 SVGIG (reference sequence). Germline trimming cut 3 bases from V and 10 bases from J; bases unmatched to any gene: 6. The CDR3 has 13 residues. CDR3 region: CAWRIDRDSPLHF. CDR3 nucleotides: TGTGCCTGGAGGATCGACAGGGACTCACCCCTCCACTTT.

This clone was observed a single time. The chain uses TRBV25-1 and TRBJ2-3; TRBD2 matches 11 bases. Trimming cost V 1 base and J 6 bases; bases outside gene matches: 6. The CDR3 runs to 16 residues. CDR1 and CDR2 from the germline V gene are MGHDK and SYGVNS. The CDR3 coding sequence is TGTGCCAGCAGTGAATCTGTAGCGGGGGGGCTGGATACGCAGTATTTT. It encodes CASSESVAGGLDTQYF.

CDR3 sequence reads: CASSLEGRYTDTQYF. CDR3 DNA: TGTGCCAGCAGCTTAGAGGGTAGATACACAGATACGCAGTATTTT. V and J are TRBV11-2 and TRBJ2-3, with D unclear. V lost 0 bases, J lost 2 bases, and 9 bases lay in between. Germline loops: CDR1 SGHAT, CDR2 FQNNGV. The CDR3 consists of 15 residues.

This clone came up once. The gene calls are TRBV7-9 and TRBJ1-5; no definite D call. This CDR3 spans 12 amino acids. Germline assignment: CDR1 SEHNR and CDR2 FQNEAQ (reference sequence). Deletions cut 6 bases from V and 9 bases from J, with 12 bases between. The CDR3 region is CASSRQIGPQHF. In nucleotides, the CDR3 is TGTGCCAGCAGTCGTCAGATCGGGCCCCAGCATTTT.

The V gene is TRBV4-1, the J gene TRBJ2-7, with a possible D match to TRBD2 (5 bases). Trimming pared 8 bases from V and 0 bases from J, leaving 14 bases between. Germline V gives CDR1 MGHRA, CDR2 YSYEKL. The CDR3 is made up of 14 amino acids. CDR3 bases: TGCGCCAGCCGCGAGAGGGCAAGCTCCTACGAGCAGTACTTC. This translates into CASRERASSYEQYF.

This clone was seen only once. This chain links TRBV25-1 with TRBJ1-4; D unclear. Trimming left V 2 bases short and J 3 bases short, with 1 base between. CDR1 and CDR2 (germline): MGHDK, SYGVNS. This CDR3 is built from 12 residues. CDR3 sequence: CASSEANEKLFF. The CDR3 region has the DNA TGTGCCAGCAGTGAAGCTAATGAAAAACTGTTTTTT.

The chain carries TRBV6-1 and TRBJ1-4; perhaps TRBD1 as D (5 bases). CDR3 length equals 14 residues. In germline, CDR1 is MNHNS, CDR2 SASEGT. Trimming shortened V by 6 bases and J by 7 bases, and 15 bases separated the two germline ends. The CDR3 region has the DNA TGTGCCAGCAGCGCACAGGCGGCGGGTGAAAAACTGTTTTTT. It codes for CASSAQAAGEKLFF.

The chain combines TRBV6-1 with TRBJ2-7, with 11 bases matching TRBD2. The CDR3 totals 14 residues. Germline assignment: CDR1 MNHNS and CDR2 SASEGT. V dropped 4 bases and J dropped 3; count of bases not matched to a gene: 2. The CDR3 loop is CASSGGLAVYEQYF. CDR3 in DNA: TGTGCCAGCAGTGGGGGACTAGCGGTCTACGAGCAGTACTTC.

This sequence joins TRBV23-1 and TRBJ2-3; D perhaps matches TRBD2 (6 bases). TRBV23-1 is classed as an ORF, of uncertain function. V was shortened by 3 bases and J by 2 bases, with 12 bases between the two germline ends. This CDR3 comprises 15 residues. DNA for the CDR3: TGCGCCAGCAGTCAGGATTGGGAGGACACAGATACGCAGTATTTT. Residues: CASSQDWEDTDTQYF.

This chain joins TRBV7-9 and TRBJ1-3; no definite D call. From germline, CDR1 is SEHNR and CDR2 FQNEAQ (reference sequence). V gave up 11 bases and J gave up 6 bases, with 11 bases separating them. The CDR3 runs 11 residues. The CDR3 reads CAGAEENTIYF. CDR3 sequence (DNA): TGTGCCGGAGCCGAGGAAAACACCATATATTTT.

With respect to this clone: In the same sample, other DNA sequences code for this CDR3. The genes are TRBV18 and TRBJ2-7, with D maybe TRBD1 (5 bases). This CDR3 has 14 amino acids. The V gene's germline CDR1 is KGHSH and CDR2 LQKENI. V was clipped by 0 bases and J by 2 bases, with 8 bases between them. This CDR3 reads CASSPPRDAYEQYF. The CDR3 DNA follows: TGTGCCAGCTCACCACCCAGGGATGCCTACGAGCAGTACTTC.

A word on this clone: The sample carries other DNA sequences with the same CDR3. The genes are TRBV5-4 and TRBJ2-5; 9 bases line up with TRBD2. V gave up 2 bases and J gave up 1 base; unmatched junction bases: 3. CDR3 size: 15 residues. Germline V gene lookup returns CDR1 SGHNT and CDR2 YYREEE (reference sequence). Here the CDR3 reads CASSLAGGSQETQYF. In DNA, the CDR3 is TGTGCCAGCAGCTTAGCGGGGGGTTCCCAAGAGACCCAGTACTTC.

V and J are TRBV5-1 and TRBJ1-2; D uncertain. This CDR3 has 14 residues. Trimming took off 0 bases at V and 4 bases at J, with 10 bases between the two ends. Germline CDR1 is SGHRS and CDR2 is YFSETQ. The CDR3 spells CASSLVGQSYGYTF. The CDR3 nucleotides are TGCGCCAGCAGCTTGGTCGGCCAGAGCTATGGCTACACCTTC.

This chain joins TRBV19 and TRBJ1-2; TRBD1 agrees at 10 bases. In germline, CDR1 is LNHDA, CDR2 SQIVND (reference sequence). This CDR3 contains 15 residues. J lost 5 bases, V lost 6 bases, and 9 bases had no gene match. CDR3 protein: CASSDPGTGVYGYTF. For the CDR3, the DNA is TGTGCCAGTAGCGACCCCGGGACAGGGGTGTATGGCTACACCTTC.

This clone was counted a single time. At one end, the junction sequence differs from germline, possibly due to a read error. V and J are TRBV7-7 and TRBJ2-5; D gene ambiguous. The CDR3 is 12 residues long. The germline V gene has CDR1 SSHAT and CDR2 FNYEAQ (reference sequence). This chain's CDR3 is CASSLDSETQYF. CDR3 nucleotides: TGTGCTAGCAGCCTAGACTCGGAGACCCAGTACTTC.

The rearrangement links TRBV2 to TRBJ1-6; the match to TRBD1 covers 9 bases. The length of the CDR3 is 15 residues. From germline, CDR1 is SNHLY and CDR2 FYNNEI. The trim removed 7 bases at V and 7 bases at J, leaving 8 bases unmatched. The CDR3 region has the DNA TGTGCCAGCATTAATGACAGGGGGAGAAATTCACCCCTCCACTTT. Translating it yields CASINDRGRNSPLHF.

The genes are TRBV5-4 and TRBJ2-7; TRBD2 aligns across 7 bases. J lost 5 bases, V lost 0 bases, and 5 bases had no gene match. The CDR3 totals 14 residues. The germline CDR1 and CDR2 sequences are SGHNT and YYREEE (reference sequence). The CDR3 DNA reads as TGTGCCAGCAGCTTGGGCCAGGGAGGGAACGAGCAGTACTTC. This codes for CASSLGQGGNEQYF.

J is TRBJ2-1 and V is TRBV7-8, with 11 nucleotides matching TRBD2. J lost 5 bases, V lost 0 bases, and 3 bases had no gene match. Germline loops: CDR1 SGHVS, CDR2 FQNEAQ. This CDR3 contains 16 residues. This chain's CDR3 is CASSLAGLAVHNEQFF. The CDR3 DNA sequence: TGTGCCAGCAGCTTAGCGGGACTAGCGGTCCACAATGAGCAGTTCTTC.

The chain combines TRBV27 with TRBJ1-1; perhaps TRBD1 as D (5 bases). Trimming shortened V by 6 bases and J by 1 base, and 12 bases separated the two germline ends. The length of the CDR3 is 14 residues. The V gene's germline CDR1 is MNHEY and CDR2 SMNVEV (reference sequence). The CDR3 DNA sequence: TGTGCCAGCAGCCCTAGGGGTGCGAACACTGAAGCTTTCTTT. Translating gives CASSPRGANTEAFF.

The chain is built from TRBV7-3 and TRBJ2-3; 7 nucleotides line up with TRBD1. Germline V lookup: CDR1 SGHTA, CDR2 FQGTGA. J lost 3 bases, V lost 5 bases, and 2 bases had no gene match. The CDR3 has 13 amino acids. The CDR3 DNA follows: TGTGCCAGCAGCAGGGACAGAACAGATACGCAGTATTTT. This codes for CASSRDRTDTQYF.

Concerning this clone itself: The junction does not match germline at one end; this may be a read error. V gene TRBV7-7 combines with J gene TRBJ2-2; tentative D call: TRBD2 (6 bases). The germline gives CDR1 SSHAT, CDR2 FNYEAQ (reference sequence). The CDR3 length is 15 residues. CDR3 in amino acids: CASSLGRQNTGELFF. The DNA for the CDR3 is TGTGCTAGCAGCTTAGGGAGGCAGAACACCGGGGAGCTGTTTTTT.

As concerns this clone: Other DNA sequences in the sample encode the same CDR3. CDR3 DNA sequence: TGTGCCAGTAGCCGACAGGGCCCCTACGAGCAGTACTTC. Protein: CASSRQGPYEQYF. V gene TRBV19 combines with J gene TRBJ2-7; 7 positions match TRBD1. The CDR3 consists of 13 residues. Germline CDR1 reads LNHDA; CDR2 reads SQIVND (reference sequence). Trimming cost V 6 bases and J 2 bases; bases outside gene matches: 4.

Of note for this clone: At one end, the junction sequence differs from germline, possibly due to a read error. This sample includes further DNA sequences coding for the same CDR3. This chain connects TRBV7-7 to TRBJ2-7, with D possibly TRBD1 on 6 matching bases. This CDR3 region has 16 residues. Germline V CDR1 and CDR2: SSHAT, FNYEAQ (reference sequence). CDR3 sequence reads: CASSSQDSLKLYEQYF. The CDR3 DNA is TGTGCTAGCAGTTCGCAGGACAGCCTGAAACTCTACGAGCAGTACTTC.

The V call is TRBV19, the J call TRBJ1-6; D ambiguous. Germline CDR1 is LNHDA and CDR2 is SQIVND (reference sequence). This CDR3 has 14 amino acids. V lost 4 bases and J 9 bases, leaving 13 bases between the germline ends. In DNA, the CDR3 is TGTGCCAGTAGTAATAGGGCAGAAGGTTCACCCCTCCACTTT. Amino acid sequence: CASSNRAEGSPLHF. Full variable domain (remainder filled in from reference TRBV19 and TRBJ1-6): DGGITQSPKYLFRKEGQNVTLSCEQNLNHDAMYWYRQDPGQGLRLIYYSQIVNDFQKGDIAEGYSVSREKKESFPLTVTSAQKNPTAFYLCASSNRAEGSPLHFGNGTRLTVT.

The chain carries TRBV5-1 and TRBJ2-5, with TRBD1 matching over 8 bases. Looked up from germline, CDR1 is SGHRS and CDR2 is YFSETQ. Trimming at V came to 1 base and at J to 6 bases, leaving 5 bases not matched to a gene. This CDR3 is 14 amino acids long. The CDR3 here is CASSLRTGSQTQYF. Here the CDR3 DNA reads TGCGCCAGCAGCTTGCGGACAGGGAGCCAGACCCAGTACTTC. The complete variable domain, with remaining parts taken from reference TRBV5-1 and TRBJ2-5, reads KAGVTQTPRYLIKTRGQQVTLSCSPISGHRSVSWYQQTPGQGLQFLFEYFSETQRNKGNFPGRFSGRQFSNSRSEMNVSTLELGDSALYLCASSLRTGSQTQYFGPGTRLLVL.

Here the CDR3 reads CATKTGGASPSGANVLTF. CDR3 sequence (DNA): TGTGCCACCAAAACTGGGGGGGCCTCCCCCTCTGGGGCCAACGTCCTGACTTTC. The genes are TRBV19 and TRBJ2-6; D may be TRBD2 (7 bases). Germline CDR1 and CDR2: LNHDA and SQIVND (reference sequence). The CDR3 runs 18 residues. Trimming removed 10 bases at V and 0 bases at J, with 22 bases between.

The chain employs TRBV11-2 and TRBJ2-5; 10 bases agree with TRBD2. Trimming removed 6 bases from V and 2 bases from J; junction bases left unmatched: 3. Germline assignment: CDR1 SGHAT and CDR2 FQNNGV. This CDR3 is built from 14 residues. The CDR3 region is CASRWTSGQETQYF. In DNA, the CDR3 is TGTGCCAGCAGATGGACTAGCGGACAAGAGACCCAGTACTTC.

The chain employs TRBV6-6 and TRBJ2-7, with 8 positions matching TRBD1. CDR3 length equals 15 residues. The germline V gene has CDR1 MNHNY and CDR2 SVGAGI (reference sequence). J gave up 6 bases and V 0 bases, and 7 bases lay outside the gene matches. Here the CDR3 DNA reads TGTGCCAGCAGTTACTCCACCCAGGGGGCGGGCGAGCAGTACTTC. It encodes CASSYSTQGAGEQYF.

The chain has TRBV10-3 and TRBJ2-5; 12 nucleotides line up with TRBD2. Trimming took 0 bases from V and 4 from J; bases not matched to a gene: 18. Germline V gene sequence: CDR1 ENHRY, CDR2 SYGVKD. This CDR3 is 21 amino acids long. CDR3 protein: CAISESTSSAASGRAGETQYF. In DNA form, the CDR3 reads TGTGCCATCAGTGAGTCGACCTCGTCTGCCGCTAGCGGGAGGGCCGGAGAGACCCAGTACTTC.

The CDR3 spells CASRGDGYTF. The CDR3 coding sequence is TGTGCCAGCAGGGGGGATGGCTACACCTTC. This sequence joins TRBV6-6 and TRBJ1-2, with D possibly TRBD1 on 5 matching bases. The length of the CDR3 is 10 residues. Per the germline V gene, CDR1 is MNHNY and CDR2 is SVGAGI (reference sequence). The germline V and J ends were trimmed by 6 bases and 6 bases, with 5 bases remaining between them.